A selection of T cell receptor beta chains follows, all from one sample in a study of radiotherapy plus CTLA-4 blockade in lung cancer. TCRdb's table, derived via immunoSEQ multiplex PCR, lists solely in-frame clones and lacks some. This table holds more than 95,000 clones, about four fifths found once. The sample consisted of peripheral blood, taken from a patient treated with radiotherapy plus ipilimumab. Every receptor here comes from a human donor with non-small cell lung cancer who had a partial response to radiotherapy plus ipilimumab. Some clones in this sample may be carry-over from other donors' samples. CDR3s leave out the opening cysteine and the closing phenylalanine or tryptophan. Each record gives: CDR3 protein, V gene, J gene.

CDR3: SVEGQGNEQY
V: TRBV29-1
J: TRBJ2-7

CDR3: ASSEAGGQGNTGELF
V: TRBV2
J: TRBJ2-2

CDR3: ASSIRPGQGGKGTEAF
V: TRBV19
J: TRBJ1-1

CDR3: ASSLPTSGSYNEQF
V: TRBV4-1
J: TRBJ2-1

CDR3: ASSPSPQGNTGELF
V: TRBV7-3
J: TRBJ2-2

CDR3: ASSGAGTGEETQY
V: TRBV28
J: TRBJ2-5

CDR3: ATSRDRRSPY
V: TRBV15
J: TRBJ2-7

CDR3: ASTPGSSTEAF
V: TRBV7-9
J: TRBJ1-1

CDR3: ASSPLSDNEQF
V: TRBV18
J: TRBJ2-1

CDR3: ASSLSGGSTDTQY
V: TRBV27
J: TRBJ2-3

CDR3: ASSPLTGSNQPQH
V: TRBV7-6
J: TRBJ1-5

CDR3: ASSIRQSGANVLT
V: TRBV19
J: TRBJ2-6

CDR3: ASGEGVLPLYEQY
V: TRBV6-1
J: TRBJ2-7

CDR3: ASRAGPGTGELF
V: TRBV6-4
J: TRBJ2-2

CDR3: ASSATPRQGARPDQPQH
V: TRBV2
J: TRBJ1-5

CDR3: ATRANWSYEQY
V: TRBV28
J: TRBJ2-7

CDR3: AIRPTGGTDEQY
V: TRBV10-3
J: TRBJ2-7

CDR3: ASSQELRVSETQY
V: TRBV14
J: TRBJ2-5

CDR3: ASSQQDHSNQPQH
V: TRBV19
J: TRBJ1-5

CDR3: AISDTSYEQY
V: TRBV10-3
J: TRBJ2-7

CDR3: AWSPGSSNQPQH
V: TRBV30
J: TRBJ1-5

CDR3: ASSQDGLVDTQY
V: TRBV4-1
J: TRBJ2-3